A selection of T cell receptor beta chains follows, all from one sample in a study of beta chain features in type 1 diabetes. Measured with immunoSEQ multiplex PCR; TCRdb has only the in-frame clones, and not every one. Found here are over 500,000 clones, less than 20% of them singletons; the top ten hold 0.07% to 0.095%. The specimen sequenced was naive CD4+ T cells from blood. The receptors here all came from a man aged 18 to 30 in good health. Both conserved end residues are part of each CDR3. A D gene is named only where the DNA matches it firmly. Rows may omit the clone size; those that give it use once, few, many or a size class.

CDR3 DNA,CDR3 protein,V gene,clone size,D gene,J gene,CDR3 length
TGTGCCAGCAGTTTAACGGCACCCATAGAAGCTTTCTTT,CASSLTAPIEAFF,TRBV28,few,NA,TRBJ1-1,13
TGTGCCAGCTCACAATGGCAGGGGGTCAGTGAAAAACTGTTTTTT,CASSQWQGVSEKLFF,TRBV18,NA,TRBD1,TRBJ1-4,15
TGTGCCAGCAGCTTACAGGGGAACTATGGCTACACCTTC,CASSLQGNYGYTF,TRBV7-3,NA,NA,TRBJ1-2,13
TGTGCCAGCAGTTACTTATCTACGTACAATGAGCAGTTCTTC,CASSYLSTYNEQFF,TRBV6-6,few,NA,TRBJ2-1,14
TGTGCCAGCAGCCACAGGGGGCGATTGAATGAAGCTTTCTTT,CASSHRGRLNEAFF,TRBV14,few,TRBD1,TRBJ1-1,14
TGCGCCAGCAGCCCCTCAGGGGCTATGGGGACTGAAGCTTTCTTT,CASSPSGAMGTEAFF,TRBV4-3,few,NA,TRBJ1-1,15
TGTGCCAGCAGCTTAGCATCAATCAGCTTGACCGGGGAGCTGTTTTTT,CASSLASISLTGELFF,TRBV7-2,NA,NA,TRBJ2-2,16
TGTGCCAGCAGTGACAGGGGTGGCTACACCTTC,CASSDRGGYTF,TRBV25-1,few,NA,TRBJ1-2,11
TGTGCCAGCAGTGCCTACAATGAGCAGTTCTTC,CASSAYNEQFF,TRBV25-1,few,NA,TRBJ2-1,11
TGTGCCACCAGCAGAGCGGTCAATGAGCAGTTCTTC,CATSRAVNEQFF,TRBV15,few,NA,TRBJ2-1,12
TGTGCCAGCAGCCCCCAGGGGTGGGAGGCTTTCTTT,CASSPQGWEAFF,TRBV7-2,few,NA,TRBJ1-1,12
TGTGCCAGCAGCGTAGGAGGCAGAGGAGCCGGGGAGCTGTTTTTT,CASSVGGRGAGELFF,TRBV9,NA,NA,TRBJ2-2,15
TGCGCCAGCAGCACGCGTTCCTCCTATAATTCACCCCTCCACTTT,CASSTRSSYNSPLHF,TRBV5-1,NA,NA,TRBJ1-6,15
TGTGCCAGCAGCTTTCTACAGGGGGCCTACGAGCAGTACTTC,CASSFLQGAYEQYF,TRBV7-2,few,TRBD1,TRBJ2-7,14
TGTGCCAGCAGCTTAAAGACAGCTAACTATGGCTACACCTTC,CASSLKTANYGYTF,TRBV13,NA,NA,TRBJ1-2,14
TGCGCCAGCAGCCAAGAGTCCGGGAACTATGGCTACACCTTC,CASSQESGNYGYTF,TRBV4-3,few,NA,TRBJ1-2,14
TGCGCCAGCAGCCAACGGACTAGCGGAACCGGGGAGCTGTTTTTT,CASSQRTSGTGELFF,TRBV4-3,NA,TRBD2,TRBJ2-2,15
TGTGCCAGCAGTTTAAACCGGGGGGCCTTCATGCCCCAGCATTTT,CASSLNRGAFMPQHF,TRBV28,few,NA,TRBJ1-5,15
TGTGCCAGCAGCTATGGACGGTGGGAAGAGACCCAGTACTTC,CASSYGRWEETQYF,TRBV7-8,few,NA,TRBJ2-5,14
TGTGCCAGCAGTTTTCCCGGGACAGGGGTTCGTGGTTCCTACGAGCAGTACTTC,CASSFPGTGVRGSYEQYF,TRBV28,NA,TRBD1,TRBJ2-7,18
TGCGCCAGCAGCTTGAGGGACAAGAACACCGGGGAGCTGTTTTTT,CASSLRDKNTGELFF,TRBV5-1,NA,NA,TRBJ2-2,15
TGTGCCAGCAGTAGTCTTGGGAACACTGAAGCTTTCTTT,CASSSLGNTEAFF,TRBV2,few,NA,TRBJ1-1,13
TGCGCCAGCAGCCGCCATCTTCCGGGGAGGTCCTATAATTCACCCCTCCACTTT,CASSRHLPGRSYNSPLHF,TRBV4-3,few,NA,TRBJ1-6,18
TGTGTTGGGGTCCGGGACAGGGGGCATGGCACTGAAGCTTTCTTT,CVGVRDRGHGTEAFF,TRBV5-4,few,TRBD1,TRBJ1-1,15
TGTGCCAGCAGCTTCCCCTGGGCTGGCGGGAGGACTAGCACAGATACGCAGTATTTT,CASSFPWAGGRTSTDTQYF,TRBV11-2,few,TRBD2,TRBJ2-3,19
TGCGCCAGCAGCCAAGTGGGACAGTCCTACGAGCAGTACTTC,CASSQVGQSYEQYF,TRBV4-3,few,TRBD1,TRBJ2-7,14
TGTGCCAGCAGCTTCGGCAGGAGCTCCTACAATGAGCAGTTCTTC,CASSFGRSSYNEQFF,TRBV11-1,NA,NA,TRBJ2-1,15
TGTGCCAGCCGATACAGGGGAGGAGCTGAAGCTTTCTTT,CASRYRGGAEAFF,TRBV25-1,few,TRBD1,TRBJ1-1,13
TGTGCCAGCAGCTTGGACAGCACCCGGCTCCTCTCTGGGGCCAACGTCCTGACTTTC,CASSLDSTRLLSGANVLTF,TRBV7-3,few,NA,TRBJ2-6,19
TGTGCCAGCAGCTTACGCCTTCGGGACAGGGGGCTCCATGAGCAGTTCTTC,CASSLRLRDRGLHEQFF,TRBV13,NA,TRBD1,TRBJ2-1,17
TGTGCCAGCAGCTTAACAGGGTATGGCTACACCTTC,CASSLTGYGYTF,TRBV7-9,few,NA,TRBJ1-2,12
TGTGCCAGCTCAACGAAGACAGGGGCCTACGAGCAGTACTTC,CASSTKTGAYEQYF,TRBV18,NA,TRBD1,TRBJ2-7,14
TGTGCCAGCCAAGGATTACTCAACAATGAGCAGTTCTTC,CASQGLLNNEQFF,TRBV6-5,NA,NA,TRBJ2-1,13
TGTGCCAGCAGCGTAGGAGGGAGAGATAGCAATCAGCCCCAGCATTTT,CASSVGGRDSNQPQHF,TRBV9,few,NA,TRBJ1-5,16
TGTGCCAGCAGCCACTCGGGGACTAGCAATGAGCAGTACTTC,CASSHSGTSNEQYF,TRBV7-3,NA,TRBD2,TRBJ2-5,14
TGTGCCAGCAGCTTAGGACTAGCCGGGGGAACAGATACGCAGTATTTT,CASSLGLAGGTDTQYF,TRBV7-3,NA,TRBD2,TRBJ2-3,16
TGTGCCAGCAGCTTGGGCAGGTTCTCCTACGAGCAGTACTTC,CASSLGRFSYEQYF,TRBV5-4,NA,NA,TRBJ2-7,14
TGTGCCAGCAGTTACCGGACCAGTTCTTACAATGAGCAGTTCTTC,CASSYRTSSYNEQFF,TRBV6-5,NA,NA,TRBJ2-1,15
TGCGCCAGCAGCCGGACAGGGGTCCAGCCCCAGCATTTT,CASSRTGVQPQHF,TRBV5-1,NA,TRBD1,TRBJ1-5,13
TGTGCCAGCAGCTTGGTGGGGGTAGCGGCGACGTACCAAGAGACCCAGTACTTC,CASSLVGVAATYQETQYF,TRBV5-6,NA,NA,TRBJ2-5,18
TGCAGCGGGGCAGGGGTGATGAACACTGAAGCTTTCTTT,CSGAGVMNTEAFF,TRBV29-1,NA,NA,TRBJ1-1,13
TGTGCCAGCAGCTTAGTGAAACAGGCTATAAATGGCTACACCTTC,CASSLVKQAINGYTF,TRBV7-2,NA,NA,TRBJ1-2,15
TGCAGCGTTGACTCCGATACGCAGTATTTT,CSVDSDTQYF,TRBV29-1,NA,NA,TRBJ2-3,10
TGTGCCAGCAGCCTCCTCCTAGACTATGAGCAGTTCTTC,CASSLLLDYEQFF,TRBV9,NA,NA,TRBJ2-1,13
TGTGCCAGCAGTGCAGGGTTTTCTCCTGGCGAGCAGTACTTC,CASSAGFSPGEQYF,TRBV25-1,NA,NA,TRBJ2-7,14
TGTGCCTGGAGTGTAGTAGGCGCACGAGAGACCCAGTACTTC,CAWSVVGARETQYF,TRBV30,few,NA,TRBJ2-5,14
TGCGCCAGCACCCCTACGCGCTATAATTCACCCCTCCACTTT,CASTPTRYNSPLHF,TRBV4-3,few,NA,TRBJ1-6,14
TGTGCCAGCAGCTTAAATCTGAAAACCTTGAATGAGCAGTTCTTC,CASSLNLKTLNEQFF,TRBV7-3,few,NA,TRBJ2-1,15
TGCAGCGGTACAGGGAACACTGAAGCTTTCTTT,CSGTGNTEAFF,TRBV29-1,NA,NA,TRBJ1-1,11
TGTGCCACCAGCGGCCGACTAGCGGGAGGAGGCAATGAGCAGTTCTTC,CATSGRLAGGGNEQFF,TRBV15,few,TRBD2,TRBJ2-1,16
TGTGCCAGCAGCTTAGCGGAGTTGGGTCCCTTCGAGCAGTACTTC,CASSLAELGPFEQYF,TRBV7-7,few,NA,TRBJ2-7,15
TGTGCCAGCAGGATCACAGATACGCAGTATTTT,CASRITDTQYF,TRBV2,few,NA,TRBJ2-3,11
TGTGCCAGCAGACAAGCGGGGGATACGCAGTATTTT,CASRQAGDTQYF,TRBV7-2,NA,TRBD2,TRBJ2-3,12
TGTGCCAGCGGTCGTACAGGGGCGGGTGGAGAGACCCAGTACTTC,CASGRTGAGGETQYF,TRBV6-6,NA,TRBD1,TRBJ2-5,15
TGCGCCAGCAGCCAAGGGGCCGGGATATATGGCTACACCTTC,CASSQGAGIYGYTF,TRBV4-1,NA,NA,TRBJ1-2,14
TGTGCCAGCAGCCCAAGGAGGAGGGGGCTCACAGATACGCAGTATTTT,CASSPRRRGLTDTQYF,TRBV9,few,NA,TRBJ2-3,16
TGTGCCAGCAGCTTGGGGACAGAGGGTGAAAAACTGTTTTTT,CASSLGTEGEKLFF,TRBV7-9,few,TRBD1,TRBJ1-4,14
TGTGCCAGCAGCGCTGCGGGACAACTTTTAAAAGGCAATGAGCAGTTCTTC,CASSAAGQLLKGNEQFF,TRBV9,NA,NA,TRBJ2-1,17
TGTGCCAGCAGCTTAAGTAGCGGGACCTACAATGAGCAGTTCTTC,CASSLSSGTYNEQFF,TRBV7-2,few,TRBD2,TRBJ2-1,15
TGCGCCAGCCGAACGGGACTAGCGGGGAACACCGGGGAGCTGTTTTTT,CASRTGLAGNTGELFF,TRBV4-1,NA,TRBD2,TRBJ2-2,16